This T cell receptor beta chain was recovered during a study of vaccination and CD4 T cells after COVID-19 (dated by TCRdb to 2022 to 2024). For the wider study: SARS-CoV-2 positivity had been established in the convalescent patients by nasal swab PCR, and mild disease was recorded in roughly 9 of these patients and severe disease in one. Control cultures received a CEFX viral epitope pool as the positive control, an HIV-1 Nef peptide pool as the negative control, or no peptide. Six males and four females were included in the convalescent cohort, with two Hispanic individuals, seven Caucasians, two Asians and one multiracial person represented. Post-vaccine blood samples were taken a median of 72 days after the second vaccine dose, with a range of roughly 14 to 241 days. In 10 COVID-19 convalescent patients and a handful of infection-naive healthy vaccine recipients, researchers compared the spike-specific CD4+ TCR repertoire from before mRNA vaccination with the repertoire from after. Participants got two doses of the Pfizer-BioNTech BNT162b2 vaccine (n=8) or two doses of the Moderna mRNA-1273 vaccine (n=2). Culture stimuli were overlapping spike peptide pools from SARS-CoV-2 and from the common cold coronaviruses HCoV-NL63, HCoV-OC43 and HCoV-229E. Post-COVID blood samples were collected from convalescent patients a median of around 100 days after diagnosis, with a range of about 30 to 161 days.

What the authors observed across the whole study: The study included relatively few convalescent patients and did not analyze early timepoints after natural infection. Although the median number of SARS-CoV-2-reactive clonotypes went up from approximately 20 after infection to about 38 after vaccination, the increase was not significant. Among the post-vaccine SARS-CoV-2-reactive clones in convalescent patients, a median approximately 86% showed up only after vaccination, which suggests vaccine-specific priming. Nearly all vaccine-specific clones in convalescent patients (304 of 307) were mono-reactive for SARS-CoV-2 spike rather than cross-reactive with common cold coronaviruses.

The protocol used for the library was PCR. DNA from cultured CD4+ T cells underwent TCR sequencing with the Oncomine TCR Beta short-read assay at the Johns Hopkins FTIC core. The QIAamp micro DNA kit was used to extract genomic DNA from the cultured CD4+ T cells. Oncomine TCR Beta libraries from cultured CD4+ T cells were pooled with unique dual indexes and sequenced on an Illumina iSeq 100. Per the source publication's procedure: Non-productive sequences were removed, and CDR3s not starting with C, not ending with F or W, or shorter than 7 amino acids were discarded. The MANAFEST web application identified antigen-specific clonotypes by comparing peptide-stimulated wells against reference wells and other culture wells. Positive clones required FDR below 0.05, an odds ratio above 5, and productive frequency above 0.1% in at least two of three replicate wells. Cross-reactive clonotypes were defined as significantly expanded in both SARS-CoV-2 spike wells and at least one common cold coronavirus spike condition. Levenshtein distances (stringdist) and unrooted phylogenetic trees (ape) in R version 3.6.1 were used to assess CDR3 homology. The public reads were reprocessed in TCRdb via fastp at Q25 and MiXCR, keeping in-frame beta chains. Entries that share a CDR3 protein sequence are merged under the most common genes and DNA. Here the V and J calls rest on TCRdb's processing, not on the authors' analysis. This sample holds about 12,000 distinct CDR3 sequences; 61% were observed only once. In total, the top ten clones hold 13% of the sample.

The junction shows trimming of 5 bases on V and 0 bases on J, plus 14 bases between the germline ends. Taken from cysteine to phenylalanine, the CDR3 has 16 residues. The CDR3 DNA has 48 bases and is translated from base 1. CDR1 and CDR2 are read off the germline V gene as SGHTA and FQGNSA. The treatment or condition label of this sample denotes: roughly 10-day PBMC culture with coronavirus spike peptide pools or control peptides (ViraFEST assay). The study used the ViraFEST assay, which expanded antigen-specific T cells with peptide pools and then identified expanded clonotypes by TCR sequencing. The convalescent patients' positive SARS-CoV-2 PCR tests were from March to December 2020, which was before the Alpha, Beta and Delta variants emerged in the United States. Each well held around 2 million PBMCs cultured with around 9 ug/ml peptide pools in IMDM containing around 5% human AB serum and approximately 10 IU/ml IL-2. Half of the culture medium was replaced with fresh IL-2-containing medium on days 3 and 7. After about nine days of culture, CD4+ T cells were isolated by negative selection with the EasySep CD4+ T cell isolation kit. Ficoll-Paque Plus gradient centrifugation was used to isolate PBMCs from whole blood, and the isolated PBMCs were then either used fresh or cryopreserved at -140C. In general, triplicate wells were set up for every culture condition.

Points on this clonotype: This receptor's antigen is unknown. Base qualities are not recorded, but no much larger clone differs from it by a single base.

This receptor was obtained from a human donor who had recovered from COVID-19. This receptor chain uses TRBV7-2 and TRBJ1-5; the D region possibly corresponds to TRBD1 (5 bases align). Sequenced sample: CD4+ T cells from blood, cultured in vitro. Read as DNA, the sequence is TGTGCCAGCAGCCAGGGCCAAGCCCATAGCAATCAGCCCCAGCATTTT. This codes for CASSQGQAHSNQPQHF.